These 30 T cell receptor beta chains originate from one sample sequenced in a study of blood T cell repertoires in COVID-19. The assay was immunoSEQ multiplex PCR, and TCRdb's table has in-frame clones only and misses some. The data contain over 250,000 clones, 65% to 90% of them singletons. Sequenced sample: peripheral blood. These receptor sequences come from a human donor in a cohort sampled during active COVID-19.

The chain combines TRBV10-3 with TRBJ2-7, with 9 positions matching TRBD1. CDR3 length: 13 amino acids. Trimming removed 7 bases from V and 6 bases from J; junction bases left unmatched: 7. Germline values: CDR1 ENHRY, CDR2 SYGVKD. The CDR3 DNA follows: TGTGCCATCACCTGGGACAGGGAAGGCGAGCAGTACTTC. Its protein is CAITWDREGEQYF.

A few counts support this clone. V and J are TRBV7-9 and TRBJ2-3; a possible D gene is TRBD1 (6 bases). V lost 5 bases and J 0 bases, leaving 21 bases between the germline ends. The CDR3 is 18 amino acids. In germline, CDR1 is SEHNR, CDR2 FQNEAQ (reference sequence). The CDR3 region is CASSVPLWTALSTDTQYF. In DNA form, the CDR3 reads TGTGCCAGCAGCGTACCGTTGTGGACAGCCCTTAGCACAGATACGCAGTATTTT. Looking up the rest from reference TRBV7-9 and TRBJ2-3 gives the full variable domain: DTGVSQNPRHKITKRGQNVTFRCDPISEHNRLYWYRQTLGQGPEFLTYFQNEAQLEKSRLLSDRFSAERPKGSFSTLEIQRTEQGDSAMYLCASSVPLWTALSTDTQYFGPGTRLTVL.

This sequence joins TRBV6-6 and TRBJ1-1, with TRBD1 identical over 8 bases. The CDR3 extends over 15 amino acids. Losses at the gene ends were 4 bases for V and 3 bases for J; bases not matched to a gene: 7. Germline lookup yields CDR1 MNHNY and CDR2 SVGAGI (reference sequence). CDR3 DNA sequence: TGTGCCAGCAGTTTCGGACAGGGTCGGGACACTGAAGCTTTCTTT. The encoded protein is CASSFGQGRDTEAFF.

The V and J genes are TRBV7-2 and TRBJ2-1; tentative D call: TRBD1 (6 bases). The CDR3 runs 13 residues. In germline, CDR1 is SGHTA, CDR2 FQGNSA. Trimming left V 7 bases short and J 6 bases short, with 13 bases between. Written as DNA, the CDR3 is TGTGCCAGCACCGCAACAGGGCGCAATGAGCAGTTCTTC. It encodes CASTATGRNEQFF.

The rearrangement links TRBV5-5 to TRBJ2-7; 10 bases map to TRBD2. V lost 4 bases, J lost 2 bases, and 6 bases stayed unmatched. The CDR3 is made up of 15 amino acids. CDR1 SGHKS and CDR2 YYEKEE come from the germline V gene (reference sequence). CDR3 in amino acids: CASSLGLAVTYEQYF. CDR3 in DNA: TGTGCCAGCAGCCTAGGACTAGCGGTTACCTACGAGCAGTACTTC.

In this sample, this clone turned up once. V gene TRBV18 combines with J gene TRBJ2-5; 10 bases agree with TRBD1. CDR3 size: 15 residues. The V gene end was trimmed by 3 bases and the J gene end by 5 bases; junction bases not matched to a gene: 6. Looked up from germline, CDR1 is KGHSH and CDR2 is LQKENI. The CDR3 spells CASSPGQGHTETQYF. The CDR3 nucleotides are TGTGCCAGCTCACCGGGACAGGGGCATACGGAGACCCAGTACTTC.

The CDR3 DNA reads TGTGCCAGCAGCCAGGGGGTAGCTAACTATGGCTACACCTTC. Its protein product is CASSQGVANYGYTF. V gene TRBV27 combines with J gene TRBJ1-2; 7 positions match TRBD1. The CDR3 runs to 14 residues. Losses at the gene ends were 6 bases for V and 0 bases for J; bases not matched to a gene: 4. Germline V CDR1 and CDR2: MNHEY, SMNVEV (reference sequence).

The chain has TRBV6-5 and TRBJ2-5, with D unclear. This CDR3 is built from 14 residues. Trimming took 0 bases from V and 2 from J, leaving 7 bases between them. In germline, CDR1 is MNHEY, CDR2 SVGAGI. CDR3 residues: CASSYSASQETQYF. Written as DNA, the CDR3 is TGTGCCAGCAGTTACTCAGCGAGTCAAGAGACCCAGTACTTC.

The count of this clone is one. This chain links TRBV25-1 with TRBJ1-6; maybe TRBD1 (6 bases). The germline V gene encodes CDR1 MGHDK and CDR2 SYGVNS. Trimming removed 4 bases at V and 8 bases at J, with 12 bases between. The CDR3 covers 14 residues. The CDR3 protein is CASSARGWDSPLHF. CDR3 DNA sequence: TGTGCCAGCAGTGCTAGGGGGTGGGATTCACCCCTCCACTTT. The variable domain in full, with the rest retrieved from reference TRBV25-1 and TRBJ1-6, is EADIYQTPRYLVIGTGKKITLECSQTMGHDKMYWYQQDPGMELHLIHYSYGVNSTEKGDLSSESTVSRIRTEHFPLTLESARPSHTSQYLCASSARGWDSPLHFGNGTRLTVT.

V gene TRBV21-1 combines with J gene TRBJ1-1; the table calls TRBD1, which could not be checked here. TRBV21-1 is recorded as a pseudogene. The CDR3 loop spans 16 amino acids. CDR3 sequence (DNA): TGTGCCAGCAGCAAAAAGGGGAAGGACATCACAGCTGAAGCTTTCTTT. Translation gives CASSKKGKDITAEAFF.

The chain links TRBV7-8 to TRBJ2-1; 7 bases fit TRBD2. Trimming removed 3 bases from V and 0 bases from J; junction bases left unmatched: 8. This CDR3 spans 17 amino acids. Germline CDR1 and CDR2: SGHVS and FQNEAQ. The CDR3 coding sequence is TGTGCCAGCAGCTTGGCGGGCGGGGGAAGCTCCTACAATGAGCAGTTCTTC. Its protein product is CASSLAGGGSSYNEQFF.

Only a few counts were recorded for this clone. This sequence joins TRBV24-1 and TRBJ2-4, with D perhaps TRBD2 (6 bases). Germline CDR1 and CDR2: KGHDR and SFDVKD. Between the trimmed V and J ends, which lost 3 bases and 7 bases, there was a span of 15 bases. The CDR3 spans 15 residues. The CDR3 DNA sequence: TGTGCCACCAGTGATCCAGCCCCGGGGAGGAACATTCAGTACTTC. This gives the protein CATSDPAPGRNIQYF.

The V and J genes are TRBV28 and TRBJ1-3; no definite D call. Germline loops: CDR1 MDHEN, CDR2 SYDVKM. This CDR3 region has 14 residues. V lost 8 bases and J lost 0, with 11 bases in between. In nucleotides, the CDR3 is TGTGCCAGCTCGGGAGCCCCCTCTGGAAACACCATATATTTT. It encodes CASSGAPSGNTIYF.

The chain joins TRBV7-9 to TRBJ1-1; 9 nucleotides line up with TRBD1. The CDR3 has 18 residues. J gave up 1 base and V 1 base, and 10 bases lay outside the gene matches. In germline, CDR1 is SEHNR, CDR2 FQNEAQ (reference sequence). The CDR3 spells CASSLGGQGIGWNTEAFF. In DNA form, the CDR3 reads TGTGCCAGCAGCTTAGGGGGACAGGGTATTGGGTGGAACACTGAAGCTTTCTTT.

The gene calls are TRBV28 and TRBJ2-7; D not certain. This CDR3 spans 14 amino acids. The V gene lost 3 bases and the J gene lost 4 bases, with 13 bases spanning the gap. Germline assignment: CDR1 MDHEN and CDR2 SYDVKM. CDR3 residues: CASSLPQTLYEQYF. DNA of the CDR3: TGTGCCAGCAGTTTGCCCCAGACACTTTACGAGCAGTACTTC.

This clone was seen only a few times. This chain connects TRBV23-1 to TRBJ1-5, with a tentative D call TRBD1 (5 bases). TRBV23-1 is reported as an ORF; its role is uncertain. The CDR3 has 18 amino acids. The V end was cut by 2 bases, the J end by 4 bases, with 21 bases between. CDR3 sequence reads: CASSQGLQVGHLNQPQHF. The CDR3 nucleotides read TGCGCCAGCAGTCAAGGGCTACAGGTGGGGCACCTAAATCAGCCCCAGCATTTT.

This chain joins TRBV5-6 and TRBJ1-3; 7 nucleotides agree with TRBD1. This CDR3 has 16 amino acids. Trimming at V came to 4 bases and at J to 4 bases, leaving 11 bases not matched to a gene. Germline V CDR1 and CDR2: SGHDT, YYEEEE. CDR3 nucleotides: TGTGCCAGCAGCGGGCGCCGACAGGGATCGGGAAACACCATATATTTT. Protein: CASSGRRQGSGNTIYF.

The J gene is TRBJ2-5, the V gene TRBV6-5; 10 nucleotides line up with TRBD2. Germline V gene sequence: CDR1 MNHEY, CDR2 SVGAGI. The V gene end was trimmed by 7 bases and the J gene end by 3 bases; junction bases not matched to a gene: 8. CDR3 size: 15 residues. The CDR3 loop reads CASIPPGLAKETQYF. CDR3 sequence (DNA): TGTGCCAGCATACCTCCGGGACTAGCGAAAGAGACCCAGTACTTC.

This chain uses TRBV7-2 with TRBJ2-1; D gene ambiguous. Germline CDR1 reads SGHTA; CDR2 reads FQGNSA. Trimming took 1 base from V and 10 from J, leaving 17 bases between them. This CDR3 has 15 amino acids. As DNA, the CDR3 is TGTGCCAGCAGCTTAGTCGCCTATTCCGGCGGCGAGCAGTTCTTC. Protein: CASSLVAYSGGEQFF.

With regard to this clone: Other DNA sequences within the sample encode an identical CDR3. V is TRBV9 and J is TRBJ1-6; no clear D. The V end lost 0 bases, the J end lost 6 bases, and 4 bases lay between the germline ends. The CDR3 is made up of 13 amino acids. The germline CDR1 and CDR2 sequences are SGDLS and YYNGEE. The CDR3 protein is CASSVALNSPLHF. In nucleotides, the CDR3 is TGTGCCAGCAGCGTAGCTCTTAATTCACCCCTCCACTTT.

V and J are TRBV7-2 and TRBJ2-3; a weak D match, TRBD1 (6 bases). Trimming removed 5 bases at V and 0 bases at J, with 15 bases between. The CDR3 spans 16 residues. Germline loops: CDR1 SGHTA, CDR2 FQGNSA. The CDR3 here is CASSQLGAASTDTQYF. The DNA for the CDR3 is TGTGCCAGCAGCCAACTGGGGGCCGCTAGCACAGATACGCAGTATTTT. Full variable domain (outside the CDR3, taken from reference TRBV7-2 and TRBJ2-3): GAGVSQSPSNKVTEKGKDVELRCDPISGHTALYWYRQSLGQGLEFLIYFQGNSAPDKSGLPSDRFSAERTGGSVSTLTIQRTQQEDSAVYLCASSQLGAASTDTQYFGPGTRLTVL.

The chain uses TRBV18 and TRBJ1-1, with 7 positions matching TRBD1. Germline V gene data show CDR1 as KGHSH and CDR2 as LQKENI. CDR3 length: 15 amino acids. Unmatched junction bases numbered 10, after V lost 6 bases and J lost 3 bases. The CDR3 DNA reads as TGTGCCAGCTCTCCCGTACAGGGGTTGGACACTGAAGCTTTCTTT. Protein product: CASSPVQGLDTEAFF.

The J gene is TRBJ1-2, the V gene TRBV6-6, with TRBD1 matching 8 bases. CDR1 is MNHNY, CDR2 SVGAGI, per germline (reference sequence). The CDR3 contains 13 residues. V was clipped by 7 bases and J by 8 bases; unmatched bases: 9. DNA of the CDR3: TGTGCCAGCAACCCGGACAGGGCCGGAGGCTACACCTTC. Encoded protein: CASNPDRAGGYTF.

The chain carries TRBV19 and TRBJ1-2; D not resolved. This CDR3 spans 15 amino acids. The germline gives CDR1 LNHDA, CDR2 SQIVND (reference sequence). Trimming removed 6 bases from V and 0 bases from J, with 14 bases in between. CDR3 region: CASSDGSETNYGYTF. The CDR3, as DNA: TGTGCCAGTAGCGACGGCAGCGAGACTAACTATGGCTACACCTTC. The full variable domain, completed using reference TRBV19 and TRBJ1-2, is DGGITQSPKYLFRKEGQNVTLSCEQNLNHDAMYWYRQDPGQGLRLIYYSQIVNDFQKGDIAEGYSVSREKKESFPLTVTSAQKNPTAFYLCASSDGSETNYGYTFGSGTRLTVV.

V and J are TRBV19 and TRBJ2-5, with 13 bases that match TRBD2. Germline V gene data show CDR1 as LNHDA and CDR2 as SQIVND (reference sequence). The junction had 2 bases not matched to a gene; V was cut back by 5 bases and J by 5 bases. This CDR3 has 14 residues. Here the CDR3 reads CASSRTSGSETQYF. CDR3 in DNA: TGTGCCAGTAGTCGGACTAGCGGGAGTGAGACCCAGTACTTC. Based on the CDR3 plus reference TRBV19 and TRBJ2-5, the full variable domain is DGGITQSPKYLFRKEGQNVTLSCEQNLNHDAMYWYRQDPGQGLRLIYYSQIVNDFQKGDIAEGYSVSREKKESFPLTVTSAQKNPTAFYLCASSRTSGSETQYFGPGTRLLVL.

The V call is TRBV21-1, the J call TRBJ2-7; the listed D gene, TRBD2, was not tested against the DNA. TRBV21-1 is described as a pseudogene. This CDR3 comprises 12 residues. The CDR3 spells CARLARSYEQYF. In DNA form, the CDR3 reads TGTGCCAGACTAGCGCGCTCCTACGAGCAGTACTTC.

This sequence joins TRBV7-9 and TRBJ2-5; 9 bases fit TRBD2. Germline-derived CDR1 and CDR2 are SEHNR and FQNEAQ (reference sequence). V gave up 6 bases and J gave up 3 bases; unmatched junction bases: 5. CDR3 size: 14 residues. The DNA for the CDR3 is TGTGCCAGCAGTTTCCGACTAGCGGAAGAGACCCAGTACTTC. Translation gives CASSFRLAEETQYF.

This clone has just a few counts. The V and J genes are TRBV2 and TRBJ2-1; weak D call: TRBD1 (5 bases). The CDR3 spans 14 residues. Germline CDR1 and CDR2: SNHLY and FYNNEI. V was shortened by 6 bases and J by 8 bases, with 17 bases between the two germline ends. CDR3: CASRSGAMIDEQFF. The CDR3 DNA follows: TGTGCCAGCAGGTCTGGGGCTATGATCGATGAGCAGTTCTTC.

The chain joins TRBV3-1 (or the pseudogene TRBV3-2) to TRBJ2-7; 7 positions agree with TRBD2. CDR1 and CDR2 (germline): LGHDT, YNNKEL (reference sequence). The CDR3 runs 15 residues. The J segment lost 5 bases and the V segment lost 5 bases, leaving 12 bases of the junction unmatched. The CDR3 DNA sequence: TGTGCCAGCAGCGGAAGAAGGACTAGGCCCAACGAGCAGTACTTC. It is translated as CASSGRRTRPNEQYF.

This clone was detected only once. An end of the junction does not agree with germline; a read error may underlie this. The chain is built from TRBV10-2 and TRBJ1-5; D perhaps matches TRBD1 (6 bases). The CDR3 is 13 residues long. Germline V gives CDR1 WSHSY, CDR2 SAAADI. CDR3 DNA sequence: TGCGCCAGCAGTGAGGCTCGCGGGGGGGGCGGCTATTTT. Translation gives CASSEARGGGGYF.